This TCR beta chain was retrieved from a study of blood T cell repertoires in COVID-19. The method was immunoSEQ multiplex PCR; TCRdb's version includes in-frame clones alone and lacks a portion of them. The sample yields more than 150,000 clones, around 87% seen once. The CDR3 runs to 13 residues. Deletions cut 6 bases from V and 5 bases from J, with 13 bases between. Germline V CDR1 and CDR2: MDHEN, SYDVKM. This receptor was obtained from a man aged 40-55 years with active or convalescent COVID-19. J is TRBJ1-1 and V is TRBV28; D is possibly TRBD1 (6 bases). The specimen sequenced was peripheral blood. The chain's CDR3 is CASSPGVKTEAFF. Written as DNA, the CDR3 is TGTGCCAGCAGCCCAGGGGTTAAGACTGAAGCTTTCTTT.